The 6 T cell receptor beta chains given below trace back to one sample, sequenced in a study of identical twins. TCRdb reanalysed the 5' RACE reads using MiXCR and keeps one entry per CDR3 protein. The repertoire holds 750,000 to 950,000 distinct CDR3 sequences, roughly 12% seen once, with 1.5% to 2% in the top ten. A further study also used this sample, focusing on yellow fever vaccine responses in identical twins.

The sample comprised PBMCs. These TCRs come from a woman aged 18-29 years in good health.

V usage is TRBV28 and J usage is TRBJ2-3, with 9 bases fitting TRBD1. Germline V gene lookup returns CDR1 MDHEN and CDR2 SYDVKM. CDR3 length equals 15 residues. Trimming at V came to 4 bases and at J to 3 bases, leaving 5 bases not matched to a gene. The CDR3 reads CASSSTGGPTDTQYF. CDR3 DNA sequence: TGTGCCAGCAGTTCTACAGGGGGCCCTACAGATACGCAGTATTTT.

This clonotype was seen repeatedly, ten times or more. The rearrangement links TRBV29-1 to TRBJ2-7; D is unclear. Looked up from germline, CDR1 is SQVTM and CDR2 is ANQGSEA. With 6 bases removed from V and 7 bases from J, the gap between germline ends came to 22 bases. CDR3 length: 14 residues. CDR3: CSVKGLDDSREQYF. The DNA for the CDR3 is TGCAGCGTGAAGGGTTTGGACGACTCACGGGAGCAGTACTTC.

V is TRBV6-1 and J is TRBJ2-7, with a tentative D call TRBD1 (6 bases). This CDR3 comprises 12 residues. Per the germline V gene, CDR1 is MNHNS and CDR2 is SASEGT. Trimming shortened V by 5 bases and J by 5 bases, and 10 bases separated the two germline ends. CDR3 DNA sequence: TGTGCCAGCAGTTGGGGGCTGGACGAGCAGTACTTC. Its translation: CASSWGLDEQYF.

The chain is built from TRBV7-8 and TRBJ2-5, with D possibly called TRBD1 or TRBD2 (5 bases each). Trimming left V 6 bases short and J 3 bases short, with 17 bases between. Germline CDR1 reads SGHVS; CDR2 reads FQNEAQ. The CDR3 has 15 residues. As DNA, the CDR3 is TGTGCCAGCAGGGCTACTTGGGGGTCCAAAGAGACCCAGTACTTC. Translating gives CASRATWGSKETQYF.

This clonotype was seen many times. J is TRBJ2-1 and V is TRBV12-3 or TRBV12-4; perhaps TRBD1 as D (5 bases). The CDR3 sequence is 11 residues long. Between the trimmed V and J ends, which lost 6 bases and 8 bases, there was a span of 8 bases. Here the CDR3 reads CASRVGDEQFF. CDR3 sequence (DNA): TGTGCCAGCAGGGTAGGGGATGAGCAGTTCTTC.

The chain has TRBV12-3 or TRBV12-4 and TRBJ2-3, with TRBD2 matching 9 bases. With V trimmed by 3 bases and J by 2 bases, 15 bases remained unmatched. CDR3 length equals 19 residues. In DNA form, the CDR3 reads TGTGCCAGCAGTTTGGCCGCTCGGCTAGCGGGGCCAAACACAGATACGCAGTATTTT. Translated: CASSLAARLAGPNTDTQYF.